This entry lists 17 T cell receptor beta chains sequenced from one sample in a study of blood T cell repertoires in COVID-19. Data came from immunoSEQ multiplex PCR; TCRdb stores just in-frame clones and leaves some out. Of approximately 96,000 clones in the sample, 85% to 90% were seen once. The material sequenced was peripheral blood. All receptors derive from a human donor with COVID-19, enrolled during active disease. The donor label of this sample is uncertain.

The V call is TRBV29-1, the J call TRBJ1-2; D remains ambiguous. The ends were cut back, 6 bases at V and 6 bases at J, with 17 bases in the middle. The CDR3 sequence is 13 residues long. Germline lookup yields CDR1 SQVTM and CDR2 ANQGSEA. CDR3 coding DNA: TGCAGCGTCCTACTTTTGTCCACCCATGGCTACACCTTC. Protein: CSVLLLSTHGYTF.

The chain recombines TRBV7-9 with TRBJ2-2; D uncertain. Germline values: CDR1 SEHNR, CDR2 FQNEAQ (reference sequence). CDR3 size: 12 residues. Trimming cost V 4 bases and J 5 bases, with 5 bases left between them. Written as DNA, the CDR3 is TGTGCCAGCAGCTCTAAGACCGGGGAGCTGTTTTTT. This translates into CASSSKTGELFF.

The gene calls are TRBV7-2 and TRBJ2-1; 7 bases align to TRBD1. The CDR3 is made up of 15 amino acids. The ends lost 1 base at V and 8 bases at J; junction bases unmatched: 8. Germline V gene sequence: CDR1 SGHTA, CDR2 FQGNSA. The CDR3 nucleotides read TGTGCCAGCAGCTTAGATGGGACAGTGTACGATGAGCAGTTCTTC. Translation gives CASSLDGTVYDEQFF.

V is TRBV18 and J is TRBJ1-2, with D possibly TRBD1 on 6 matching bases. CDR3 length equals 15 residues. V was pared by 11 bases and J by 2 bases, with 21 bases between. Germline values: CDR1 KGHSH, CDR2 LQKENI. CDR3 in amino acids: CASTAGDGQNYGYTF. CDR3 coding DNA: TGTGCCTCCACAGCCGGGGACGGACAGAACTATGGCTACACCTTC.

This clone was recorded once. The V and J genes are TRBV7-3 and TRBJ2-6; D is possibly TRBD2 (5 bases). The CDR3 consists of 15 residues. Between the trimmed V and J ends, which lost 5 bases and 0 bases, there was a span of 8 bases. CDR1 is SGHTA and CDR2 is FQGTGA in the germline V gene. Here the CDR3 reads CASSLTSSGANVLTF. The CDR3 DNA sequence: TGTGCCAGCAGCCTTACTAGCTCTGGGGCCAACGTCCTGACTTTC.

The V and J genes are TRBV19 and TRBJ2-3; D possibly corresponds to TRBD1 (6 bases). Trimming took off 1 base at V and 4 bases at J, with 12 bases between the two ends. The germline gives CDR1 LNHDA, CDR2 SQIVND (reference sequence). The CDR3 is 15 amino acids. Written as DNA, the CDR3 is TGTGCCAGTAGTATAGGGCCCGCAGGGGCAGATACGCAGTATTTT. Its protein is CASSIGPAGADTQYF.

The chain combines TRBV5-1 with TRBJ1-4, with D hard to call. The CDR3 extends over 13 amino acids. V lost 1 base and J lost 8, with 9 bases in between. Germline V gene lookup returns CDR1 SGHRS and CDR2 YFSETQ. CDR3 amino acids: CASSLTEREKLFF. The CDR3 region has the DNA TGCGCCAGCAGCTTGACAGAACGAGAAAAACTGTTTTTT. The entire variable domain, with the rest obtained from reference TRBV5-1 and TRBJ1-4, is as follows: KAGVTQTPRYLIKTRGQQVTLSCSPISGHRSVSWYQQTPGQGLQFLFEYFSETQRNKGNFPGRFSGRQFSNSRSEMNVSTLELGDSALYLCASSLTEREKLFFGSGTQLSVL.

V is TRBV27 and J is TRBJ1-4; D gene ambiguous. Deletions cut 6 bases from V and 4 bases from J, with 3 bases between. The CDR3 covers 11 residues. Per germline, CDR1 MNHEY and CDR2 SMNVEV (reference sequence). In DNA, the CDR3 is TGTGCCAGCAGCCGTAATGAAAAACTGTTTTTT. Translating gives CASSRNEKLFF. Drawing the rest from reference TRBV27 and TRBJ1-4, the complete variable domain is EAQVTQNPRYLITVTGKKLTVTCSQNMNHEYMSWYRQDPGLGLRQIYYSMNVEVTDKGDVPEGYKVSRKEKRNFPLILESPSPNQTSLYFCASSRNEKLFFGSGTQLSVL.

The J gene is TRBJ1-3, the V gene TRBV11-2; D is undetermined. Germline lookup yields CDR1 SGHAT and CDR2 FQNNGV. Trimming removed 5 bases at V and 0 bases at J, with 17 bases between. CDR3 length equals 17 residues. The CDR3 sequence is CASSRRRSFDSGNTIYF. In DNA form, the CDR3 reads TGTGCCAGCAGCCGAAGGAGAAGTTTTGACTCTGGAAACACCATATATTTT.

V gene TRBV5-4 combines with J gene TRBJ2-6, with D perhaps matching TRBD1 (5 bases). Deletions cut 0 bases from V and 2 bases from J, with 12 bases between. The CDR3 is 17 amino acids. CDR1 is SGHNT, CDR2 YYREEE, per germline (reference sequence). The CDR3 sequence is CASSLAARVPGANVLTF. The CDR3 DNA reads as TGTGCCAGCAGCTTGGCAGCCAGGGTCCCTGGGGCCAACGTCCTGACTTTC.

The V gene is TRBV7-3, the J gene TRBJ2-1; 9 nucleotides line up with TRBD2. The V gene end was trimmed by 2 bases and the J gene end by 6 bases; junction bases not matched to a gene: 8. Germline V gives CDR1 SGHTA, CDR2 FQGTGA. The CDR3 is 16 amino acids. CDR3 protein: CASSLEAGGLANEQFF. The DNA for the CDR3 is TGTGCCAGCAGCTTAGAAGCGGGGGGTCTTGCCAATGAGCAGTTCTTC.

The rearrangement joins TRBV2 to TRBJ1-1; a weak D match, TRBD1 (6 bases). The V gene's germline CDR1 is SNHLY and CDR2 FYNNEI. V lost 7 bases to trimming and J lost 1 base, with 13 bases between them. There are 14 residues in the CDR3. The CDR3 is CASTRQAGNTEAFF. The CDR3 bases are TGTGCCAGCACCAGACAGGCCGGGAACACTGAAGCTTTCTTT.

The rearrangement uses TRBV25-1 and TRBJ1-5; 12 bases are shared with TRBD1. Germline V gene sequence: CDR1 MGHDK, CDR2 SYGVNS. The J segment lost 4 bases and the V segment lost 6 bases, leaving 10 bases of the junction unmatched. The CDR3 is 17 amino acids. The CDR3 region has the DNA TGTGCCAGCAGCCATGGGGGGACAGGGGGCTCTAATCAGCCCCAGCATTTT. Translating it yields CASSHGGTGGSNQPQHF.

The genes are TRBV3-1 (or the pseudogene TRBV3-2) and TRBJ2-1; 12 nucleotides agree with TRBD2. The germline V gene encodes CDR1 LGHDT and CDR2 YNNKEL (reference sequence). J gave up 1 base and V 2 bases, and 3 bases lay outside the gene matches. The CDR3 has 17 residues. CDR3 loop: CASSQLAGGPSYNEQFF. The CDR3 DNA sequence: TGTGCCAGCAGCCAACTAGCGGGGGGGCCTTCCTACAATGAGCAGTTCTTC.

This chain connects TRBV12-5 to TRBJ1-3, with 9 bases lining up with TRBD1. This CDR3 has 13 amino acids. Germline V gene lookup returns CDR1 LGHNT and CDR2 FRNRAP. V lost 11 bases to trimming and J lost 7 bases; unmatched junction nucleotides: 9. CDR3 nucleotides: TGTGCTGGAGGGACAGGGTCGGGGAACACCATATATTTT. Translation: CAGGTGSGNTIYF.

The table lists this clone with a count of one. J is TRBJ1-2 and V is TRBV19, with 11 bases matching TRBD1. The length of the CDR3 is 15 residues. J lost 2 bases, V lost 6 bases, and 5 bases had no gene match. The V gene's germline CDR1 is LNHDA and CDR2 SQIVND (reference sequence). The CDR3 nucleotides are TGTGCCAGTAGCGGACAGGGGGCGGGAAACTATGGCTACACCTTC. Translated, it gives CASSGQGAGNYGYTF.

The chain couples TRBV30 to TRBJ1-1, with D possibly TRBD1 on 5 matching bases. Trimming took off 2 bases at V and 2 bases at J, with 9 bases between the two ends. The CDR3 loop spans 13 amino acids. The germline CDR1 and CDR2 sequences are GTSNPN and SVGIG (reference sequence). The CDR3 DNA is TGTGCCTGGAGTAAAGGGGAAAACACTGAAGCTTTCTTT. This sequence encodes CAWSKGENTEAFF.